The 13 T cell receptor beta chains below come from one sample, sequenced in a study of T cell therapy after organ transplantation. TCRdb's table, derived via immunoSEQ multiplex PCR, lists solely in-frame clones and lacks some. In the table there are 45,000 to 60,000 clones, roughly 93% of which are singletons. These receptors lack a known antigen. The starting material was CD8+ T cells from blood, obtained before autologous CMV-specific T cell therapy. The receptor set was obtained from a human patient who had received a solid organ transplant and had CMV disease.

The chain links TRBV27 to TRBJ1-5; TRBD1 is a possible D gene (6 bases). Germline loops: CDR1 MNHEY, CDR2 SMNVEV (reference sequence). The CDR3 is 15 residues long. V was clipped by 5 bases and J by 4 bases, with 15 bases between them. The DNA for the CDR3 is TGTGCCAGCAGTCCAGTTACCGGGACAAATCAGCCCCAGCATTTT. It translates to CASSPVTGTNQPQHF.

The rearrangement uses TRBV5-4 and TRBJ1-1, with 10 bases fitting TRBD1. Germline CDR1 reads SGHNT; CDR2 reads YYREEE (reference sequence). With 4 bases clipped from V and 4 bases from J, the junction kept 7 bases outside the gene matches. The CDR3 is 15 amino acids. The CDR3: CASSQGQGISTEAFF. CDR3 coding DNA: TGTGCCAGCAGCCAGGGACAGGGGATTTCCACTGAAGCTTTCTTT.

This clone was observed a single time. V and J are TRBV5-8 and TRBJ2-7; D may be TRBD1 (6 bases). CDR1 and CDR2 (germline): SGHTS, YDEGEE. This CDR3 contains 17 residues. V was trimmed by 4 bases and J by 0 bases, leaving 20 bases between them. The CDR3 is CASSLAFDRRSSYEQYF. The CDR3 nucleotides are TGTGCCAGCAGCCTCGCCTTTGACAGGAGGAGCTCCTACGAGCAGTACTTC.

V usage is TRBV2 and J usage is TRBJ2-3; 9 nucleotides match TRBD1. Looked up from germline, CDR1 is SNHLY and CDR2 is FYNNEI. The junction had 11 bases not matched to a gene; V was cut back by 2 bases and J by 5 bases. This CDR3 region has 17 residues. For the CDR3, the DNA is TGTGCCAGCAGTGAAACCGATCACAGGGGGCTGGGAGATACGCAGTATTTT. Amino acids: CASSETDHRGLGDTQYF.

The chain joins TRBV2 to TRBJ2-7, with 15 bases that match TRBD2. This CDR3 region has 15 residues. Germline CDR1 SNHLY, CDR2 FYNNEI. J lost 2 bases, V lost 8 bases, and 4 bases had no gene match. The CDR3 DNA sequence: TGTGCCAGCCGGACTAGCGGGGGGGCAACCTACGAGCAGTACTTC. Translation gives CASRTSGGATYEQYF.

The rearrangement uses TRBV7-6 and TRBJ2-2; D tentatively reads TRBD1 or TRBD2 (5 bases each). The CDR3 spans 14 residues. V lost 1 base and J 3 bases, leaving 6 bases between the germline ends. Germline CDR1 reads SGHVS; CDR2 reads FNYEAQ. As DNA, the CDR3 is TGTGCCAGCAGCTTAGTGGGGGACACCGGGGAGCTGTTTTTT. It translates to CASSLVGDTGELFF.

The J gene is TRBJ1-4, the V gene TRBV10-3, with 9 bases aligning to TRBD1. Germline CDR1 ENHRY, CDR2 SYGVKD. V trimming: 4 bases; J trimming: 8 bases; junction bases outside the gene matches: 11. The CDR3 runs 16 residues. The CDR3 DNA is TGTGCCATCAGTGCGCTCCAGGGGGGGACAGGGGAAAAACTGTTTTTT. It specifies CAISALQGGTGEKLFF.

V usage is TRBV5-4 and J usage is TRBJ1-1; 9 bases align to TRBD1. The V and J ends lost 3 bases and 8 bases, in that order; junction bases with no gene match: 2. Germline loops: CDR1 SGHNT, CDR2 YYREEE (reference sequence). The CDR3 consists of 12 residues. The CDR3 protein is CASSWGQGEAFF. The CDR3 region has the DNA TGTGCCAGCAGCTGGGGACAGGGCGAAGCTTTCTTT.

The gene calls are TRBV11-3 and TRBJ2-1, with unresolved D. The CDR3 sequence is 16 residues long. V dropped 2 bases and J dropped 0 bases, with 11 bases sitting between them. Germline V gene sequence: CDR1 SGHNT, CDR2 YENEEA. Here the CDR3 DNA reads TGTGCCAGCAGCTTACTAAGCGCGAGCTCCTACAATGAGCAGTTCTTC. Translation: CASSLLSASSYNEQFF. The variable domain in full, with the rest retrieved from reference TRBV11-3 and TRBJ2-1, is EAGVVQSPRYKIIEKKQPVAFWCNPISGHNTLYWYLQNLGQGPELLIRYENEEAVDDSQLPKDRFSAERLKGVDSTLKIQPAELGDSAVYLCASSLLSASSYNEQFFGPGTRLTVL.

The chain joins TRBV7-9 to TRBJ2-5; maybe TRBD2 (6 bases). The germline V and J ends were trimmed by 1 base and 3 bases, with 12 bases remaining between them. The CDR3 consists of 15 residues. CDR1 and CDR2 from the germline V gene are SEHNR and FQNEAQ (reference sequence). The CDR3 loop reads CASSLVGTDEETQYF. CDR3 DNA: TGTGCCAGCAGCTTAGTCGGGACTGATGAAGAGACCCAGTACTTC.

This sequence joins TRBV19 and TRBJ2-7, with D possibly called TRBD1 or TRBD2 (7 bases each). The V gene's germline CDR1 is LNHDA and CDR2 SQIVND (reference sequence). This CDR3 contains 16 residues. V lost 6 bases and J 5 bases, leaving 23 bases between the germline ends. Here the CDR3 reads CASSPRNAGGGDEQYF. CDR3 in DNA: TGTGCCAGTAGCCCCCGCAACGCAGGGGGAGGGGACGAGCAGTACTTC. The full variable domain, in which reference TRBV19 and TRBJ2-7 provide the parts outside the CDR3, is DGGITQSPKYLFRKEGQNVTLSCEQNLNHDAMYWYRQDPGQGLRLIYYSQIVNDFQKGDIAEGYSVSREKKESFPLTVTSAQKNPTAFYLCASSPRNAGGGDEQYFGPGTRLTVT.

The CDR3 protein is CASSLTDGPETQYF. The CDR3 bases are TGTGCCAGTAGTCTTACAGATGGGCCGGAGACCCAGTACTTC. This chain links TRBV19 with TRBJ2-5; D unresolved. CDR1 is LNHDA and CDR2 is SQIVND in the germline V gene (reference sequence). CDR3 length equals 14 residues. V was shortened by 5 bases and J by 5 bases, with 15 bases between the two germline ends.

The chain links TRBV4-2 to TRBJ2-7; tentatively, D is TRBD1 (5 bases). The CDR3 runs to 16 residues. Germline V gene data show CDR1 as LGHNA and CDR2 as YNFKEQ. Deletions cut 0 bases from V and 2 bases from J, with 14 bases between. CDR3 residues: CASSQDPGRATYEQYF. CDR3 in DNA: TGTGCCAGCAGCCAAGATCCCGGCAGGGCCACCTACGAGCAGTACTTC.